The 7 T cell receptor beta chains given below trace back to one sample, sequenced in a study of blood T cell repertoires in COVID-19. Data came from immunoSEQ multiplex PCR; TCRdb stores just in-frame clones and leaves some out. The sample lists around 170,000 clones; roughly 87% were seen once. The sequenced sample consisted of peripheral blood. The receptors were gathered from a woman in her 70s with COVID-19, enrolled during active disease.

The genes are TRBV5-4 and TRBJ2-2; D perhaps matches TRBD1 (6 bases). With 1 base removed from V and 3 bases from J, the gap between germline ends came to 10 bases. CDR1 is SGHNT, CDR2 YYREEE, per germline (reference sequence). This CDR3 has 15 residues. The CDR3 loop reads CASSLSDRHTGELFF. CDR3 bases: TGTGCCAGCAGCTTGTCGGACAGACACACCGGGGAGCTGTTTTTT. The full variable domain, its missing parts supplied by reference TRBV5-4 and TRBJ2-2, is ETGVTQSPTHLIKTRGQQVTLRCSSQSGHNTVSWYQQALGQGPQFIFQYYREEENGRGNFPPRFSGLQFPNYSSELNVNALELDDSALYLCASSLSDRHTGELFFGEGSRLTVL.

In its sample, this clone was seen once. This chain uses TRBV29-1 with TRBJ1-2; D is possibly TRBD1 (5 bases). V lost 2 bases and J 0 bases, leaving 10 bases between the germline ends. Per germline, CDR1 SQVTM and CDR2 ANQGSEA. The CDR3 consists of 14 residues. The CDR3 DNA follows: TGCAGCGTTGAAAAGGGGAAGGCTAACTATGGCTACACCTTC. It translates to CSVEKGKANYGYTF.

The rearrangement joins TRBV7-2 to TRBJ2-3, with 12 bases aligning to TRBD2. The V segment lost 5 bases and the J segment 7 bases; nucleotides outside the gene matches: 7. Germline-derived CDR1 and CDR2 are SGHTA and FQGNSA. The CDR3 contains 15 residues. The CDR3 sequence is CASSKRLAGVNTQYF. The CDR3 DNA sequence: TGTGCCAGCAGCAAACGACTAGCGGGAGTAAATACGCAGTATTTT.

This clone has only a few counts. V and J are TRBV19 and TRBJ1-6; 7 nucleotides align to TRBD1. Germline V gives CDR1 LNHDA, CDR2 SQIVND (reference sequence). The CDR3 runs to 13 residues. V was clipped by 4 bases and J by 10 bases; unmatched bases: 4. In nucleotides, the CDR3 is TGTGCCAGTAGTACCCGGGACAGCTCACCCCTCCACTTT. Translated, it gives CASSTRDSSPLHF.

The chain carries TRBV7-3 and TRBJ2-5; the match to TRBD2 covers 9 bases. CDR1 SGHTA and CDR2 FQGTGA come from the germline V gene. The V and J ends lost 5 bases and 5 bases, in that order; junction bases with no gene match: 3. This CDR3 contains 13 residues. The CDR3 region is CASSPSGTETQYF. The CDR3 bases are TGTGCCAGCAGCCCTAGCGGGACGGAGACCCAGTACTTC.

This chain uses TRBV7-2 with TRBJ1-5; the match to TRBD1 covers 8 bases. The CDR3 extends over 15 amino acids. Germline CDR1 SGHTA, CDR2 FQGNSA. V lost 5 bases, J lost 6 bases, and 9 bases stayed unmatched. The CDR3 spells CASSPGQGIVQPQHF. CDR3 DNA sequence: TGTGCCAGCAGCCCAGGACAGGGAATCGTTCAGCCCCAGCATTTT.

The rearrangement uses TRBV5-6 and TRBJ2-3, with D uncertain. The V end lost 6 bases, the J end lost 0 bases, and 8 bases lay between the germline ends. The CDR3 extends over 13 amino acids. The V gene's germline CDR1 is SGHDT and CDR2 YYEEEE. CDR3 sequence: CASNLQSTDTQYF. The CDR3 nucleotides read TGTGCCAGCAATCTGCAGAGCACAGATACGCAGTATTTT.